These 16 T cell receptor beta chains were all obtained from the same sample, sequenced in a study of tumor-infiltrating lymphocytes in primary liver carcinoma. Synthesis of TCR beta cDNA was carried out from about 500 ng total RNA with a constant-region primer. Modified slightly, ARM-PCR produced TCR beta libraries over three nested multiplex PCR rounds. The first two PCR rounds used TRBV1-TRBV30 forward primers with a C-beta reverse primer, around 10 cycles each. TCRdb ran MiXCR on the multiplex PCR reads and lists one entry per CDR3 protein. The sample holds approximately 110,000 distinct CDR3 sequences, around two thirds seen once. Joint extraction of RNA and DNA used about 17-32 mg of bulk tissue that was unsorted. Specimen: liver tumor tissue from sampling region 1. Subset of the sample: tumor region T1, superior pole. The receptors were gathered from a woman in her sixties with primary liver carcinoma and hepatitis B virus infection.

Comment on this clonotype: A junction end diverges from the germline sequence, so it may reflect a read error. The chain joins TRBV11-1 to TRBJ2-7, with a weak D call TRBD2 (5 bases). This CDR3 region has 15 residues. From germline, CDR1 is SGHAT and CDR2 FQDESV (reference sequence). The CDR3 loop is CASTLTGWASYEQYF. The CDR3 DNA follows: TGTGCCAGCACCTTAACGGGGTGGGCTAGCTACGAGCAGTACTTC.

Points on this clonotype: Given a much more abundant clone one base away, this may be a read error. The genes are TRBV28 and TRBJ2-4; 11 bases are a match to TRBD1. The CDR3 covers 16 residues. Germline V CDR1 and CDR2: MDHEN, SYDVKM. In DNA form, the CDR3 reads TGTGCCTGCAGTTCCAGGGGACAGGGGGGCAAAAACATTCAGTACTTC. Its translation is CACSSRGQGGKNIQYF.

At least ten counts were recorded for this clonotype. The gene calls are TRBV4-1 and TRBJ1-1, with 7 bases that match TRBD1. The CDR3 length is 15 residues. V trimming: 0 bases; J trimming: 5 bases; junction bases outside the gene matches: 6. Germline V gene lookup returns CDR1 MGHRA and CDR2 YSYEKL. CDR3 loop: CASSQDYRGETEAFF. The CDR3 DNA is TGCGCCAGCAGCCAAGATTACAGGGGAGAGACTGAAGCTTTCTTT.

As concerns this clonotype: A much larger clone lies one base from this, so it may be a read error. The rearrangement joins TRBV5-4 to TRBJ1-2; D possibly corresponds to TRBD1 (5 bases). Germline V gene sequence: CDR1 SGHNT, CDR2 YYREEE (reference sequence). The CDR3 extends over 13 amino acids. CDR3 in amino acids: CASRGRGDYGYIF. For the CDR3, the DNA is TGTGCCAGCAGGGGACGGGGAGACTATGGCTACATCTTC.

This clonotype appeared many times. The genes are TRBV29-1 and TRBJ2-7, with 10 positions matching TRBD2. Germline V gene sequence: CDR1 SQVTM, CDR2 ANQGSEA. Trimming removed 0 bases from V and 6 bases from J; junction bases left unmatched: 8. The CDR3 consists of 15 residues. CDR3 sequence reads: CSVEDSPSGSSEQYF. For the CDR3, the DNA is TGCAGCGTTGAAGATTCTCCTAGCGGGAGTAGCGAGCAGTACTTC.

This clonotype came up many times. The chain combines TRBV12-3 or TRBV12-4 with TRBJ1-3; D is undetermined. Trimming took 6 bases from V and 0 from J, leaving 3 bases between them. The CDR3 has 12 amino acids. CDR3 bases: TGTGCCAGCAGGAGCTCTGGAAACACCATATATTTT. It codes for CASRSSGNTIYF.

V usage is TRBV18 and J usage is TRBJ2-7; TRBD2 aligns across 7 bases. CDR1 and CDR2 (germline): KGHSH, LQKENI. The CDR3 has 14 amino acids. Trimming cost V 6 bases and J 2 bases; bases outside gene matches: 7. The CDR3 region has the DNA TGTGCCAGCTCTCCGGGACTATCGACCTACGAGCAGTACTTC. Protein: CASSPGLSTYEQYF.

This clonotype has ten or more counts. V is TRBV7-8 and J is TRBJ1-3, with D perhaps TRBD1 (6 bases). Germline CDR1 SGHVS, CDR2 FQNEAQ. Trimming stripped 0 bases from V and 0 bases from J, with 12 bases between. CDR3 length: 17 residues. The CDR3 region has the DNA TGTGCCAGCAGCTTAGCGTTTCGGGGGGCCTCTGGAAACACCATATATTTT. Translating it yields CASSLAFRGASGNTIYF.

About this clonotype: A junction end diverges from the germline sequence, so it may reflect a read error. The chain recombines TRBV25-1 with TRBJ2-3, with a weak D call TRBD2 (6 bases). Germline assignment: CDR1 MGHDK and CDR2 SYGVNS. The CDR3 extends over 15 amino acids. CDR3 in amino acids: CASSSSSAITDTQYF. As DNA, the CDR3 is TGTGCCAGCAGTTCGTCTAGCGCCATCACAGATACACAGTATTTT. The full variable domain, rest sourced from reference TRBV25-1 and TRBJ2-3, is EADIYQTPRYLVIGTGKKITLECSQTMGHDKMYWYQQDPGMELHLIHYSYGVNSTEKGDLSSESTVSRIRTEHFPLTLESARPSHTSQYLCASSSSSAITDTQYFGPGTRLTVL.

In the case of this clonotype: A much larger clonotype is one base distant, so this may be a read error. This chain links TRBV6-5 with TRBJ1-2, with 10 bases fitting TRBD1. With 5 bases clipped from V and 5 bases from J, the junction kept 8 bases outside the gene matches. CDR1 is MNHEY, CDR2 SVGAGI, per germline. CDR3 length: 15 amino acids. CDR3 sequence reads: CASSRTGGTLYGYTF. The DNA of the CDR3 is TGTGCCAGCAGTCGGACAGGGGGAACTTTATATGGCTACACCTTC.

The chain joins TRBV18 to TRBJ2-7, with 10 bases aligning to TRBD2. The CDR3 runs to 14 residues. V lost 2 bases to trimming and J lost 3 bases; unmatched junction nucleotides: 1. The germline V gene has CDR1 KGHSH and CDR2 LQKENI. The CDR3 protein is CASSPGLADYEQYF. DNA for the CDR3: TGTGCCAGCTCACCAGGACTAGCGGACTACGAGCAGTACTTC.

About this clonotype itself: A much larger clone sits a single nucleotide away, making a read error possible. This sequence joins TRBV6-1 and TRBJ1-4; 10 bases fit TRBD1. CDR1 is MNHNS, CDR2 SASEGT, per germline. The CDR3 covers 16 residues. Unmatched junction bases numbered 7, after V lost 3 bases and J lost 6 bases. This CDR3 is CASSDAIGTGDEKLFF. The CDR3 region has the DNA TGTGCCAGCAGTGATGCGATCGGGACAGGGGATGAAAAACTGTTTTTT.

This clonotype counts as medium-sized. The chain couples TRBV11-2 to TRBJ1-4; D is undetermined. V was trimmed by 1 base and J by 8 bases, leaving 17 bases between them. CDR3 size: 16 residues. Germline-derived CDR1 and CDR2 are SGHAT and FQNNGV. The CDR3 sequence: CASSLGLLSSGEKLFF. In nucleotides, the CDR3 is TGTGCCAGCAGCTTAGGCCTCCTTTCCTCTGGAGAAAAACTGTTTTTT.

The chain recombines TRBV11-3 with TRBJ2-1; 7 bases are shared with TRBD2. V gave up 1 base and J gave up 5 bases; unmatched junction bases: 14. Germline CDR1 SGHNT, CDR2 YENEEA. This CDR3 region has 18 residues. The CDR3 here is CASSLVGASGQTHNEQFF. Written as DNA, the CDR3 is TGTGCCAGCAGCTTAGTTGGGGCTAGCGGTCAAACCCACAATGAGCAGTTCTTC.

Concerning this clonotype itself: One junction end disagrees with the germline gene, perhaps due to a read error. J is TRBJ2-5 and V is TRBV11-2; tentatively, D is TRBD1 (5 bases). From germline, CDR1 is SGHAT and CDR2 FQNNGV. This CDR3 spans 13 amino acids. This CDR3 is CASSLDTQETQYF. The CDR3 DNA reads TGCGCCAGCAGCCTGGACACCCAAGAGACCCAGTACTTC.

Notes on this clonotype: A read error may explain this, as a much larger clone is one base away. CDR3 loop: CASSKGGPAFLSYEQYF. The CDR3 nucleotides read TGTGCCAGCAGCAAAGGGGGACCAGCGTTCCTCTCCTACGAGCAGTACTTC. This chain joins TRBV21-1 and TRBJ2-7; the table's D call, TRBD2, has no DNA check behind it. TRBV21-1 is recorded as a pseudogene. CDR3 length: 17 residues.